The next 29 T cell receptor beta chains were all read from a single sample in a study of cytomegalovirus exposure and HLA in healthy donors. Libraries were prepared by immunoSEQ multiplex PCR; TCRdb keeps only in-frame clonotypes and omits some of them. This sample carries roughly 52,000 clones, approximately 92% of them seen once, and the ten largest clones take roughly 3%. The material sequenced was PBMCs. These receptors came from a man aged 18 to 30 in good health and CMV-seronegative.

The V and J genes are TRBV5-1 and TRBJ2-6; a weak D match, TRBD1 (6 bases). Between the trimmed V and J ends, which lost 0 bases and 0 bases, there was a span of 19 bases. Germline V gives CDR1 SGHRS, CDR2 YFSETQ. This CDR3 is built from 20 residues. The CDR3 reads CASSLALATGRGSGANVLTF. CDR3 nucleotides: TGCGCCAGCAGCTTGGCCCTTGCGACAGGAAGGGGCTCTGGGGCCAACGTCCTGACTTTC.

This chain uses TRBV29-1 with TRBJ2-7; 7 bases line up with TRBD1. CDR1 and CDR2 from the germline V gene are SQVTM and ANQGSEA. This CDR3 contains 14 residues. The V segment lost 2 bases and the J segment 1 base; nucleotides outside the gene matches: 5. CDR3 amino acids: CSVESGQVSYEQYF. DNA of the CDR3: TGCAGCGTTGAATCTGGACAGGTTTCCTACGAGCAGTACTTC.

V gene TRBV9 combines with J gene TRBJ1-3; D may be TRBD1 (6 bases). V was cut by 2 bases and J by 2 bases, with 11 bases left in between. This CDR3 is 15 amino acids long. The V gene's germline CDR1 is SGDLS and CDR2 YYNGEE. The CDR3 here is CASSVRGATGNTIYF. In DNA, the CDR3 is TGTGCCAGCAGCGTTCGGGGGGCTACTGGAAACACCATATATTTT.

The table lists this clone with a count of one. The CDR3 protein is CASSLTVSNYGYTF. CDR3 coding DNA: TGTGCCAGCAGCTTGACAGTATCTAACTATGGCTACACCTTC. The gene calls are TRBV5-5 and TRBJ1-2; no clear D. CDR1 and CDR2 (germline): SGHKS, YYEKEE (reference sequence). This CDR3 is built from 14 residues. V was clipped by 1 base and J by 0 bases, with 7 bases between them. Full variable domain (remainder filled in from reference TRBV5-5 and TRBJ1-2): DAGVTQSPTHLIKTRGQQVTLRCSPISGHKSVSWYQQVLGQGPQFIFQYYEKEERGRGNFPDRFSARQFPNYSSELNVNALLLGDSALYLCASSLTVSNYGYTFGSGTRLTVV.

The chain employs TRBV5-1 and TRBJ2-7; a possible D gene is TRBD2 (6 bases). Between the trimmed V and J ends, which lost 7 bases and 0 bases, there was a span of 20 bases. The CDR3 totals 16 residues. CDR1 and CDR2 from the germline V gene are SGHRS and YFSETQ. The CDR3 loop reads CASSMKETGSSYEQYF. The CDR3 DNA sequence: TGCGCCAGCTCCATGAAAGAGACCGGGAGCTCCTACGAGCAGTACTTC.

V usage is TRBV29-1 and J usage is TRBJ2-3, with 8 bases that match TRBD1. CDR1 SQVTM and CDR2 ANQGSEA come from the germline V gene. Trimming cost V 0 bases and J 2 bases; bases outside gene matches: 16. The CDR3 sequence is 19 residues long. CDR3 in DNA: TGCAGCGTTGAAGATGAAGGGACAGGATCCGCATTCGTCACAGATACGCAGTATTTT. Translated: CSVEDEGTGSAFVTDTQYF.

Notes on this clone: Sequence at one end of the junction differs from germline and may be a read error. V gene TRBV7-6 combines with J gene TRBJ2-2; 9 nucleotides align to TRBD2. This CDR3 contains 15 residues. Germline assignment: CDR1 SGHVS and CDR2 FNYEAQ. The CDR3 reads CASSPGLASTGELSF. The CDR3 DNA is TGTGCCAGCAGCCCCGGACTAGCGAGCACCGGGGAGCTGAGTTTT.

The chain links TRBV19 to TRBJ2-4; 7 bases are shared with TRBD2. This CDR3 comprises 13 residues. Trimming cost V 4 bases and J 6 bases; bases outside gene matches: 3. Germline CDR1 and CDR2: LNHDA and SQIVND (reference sequence). CDR3: CASSKASGNIQYF. CDR3 DNA: TGTGCCAGTAGTAAGGCTAGCGGAAACATTCAGTACTTC. The full variable domain, its missing parts supplied by reference TRBV19 and TRBJ2-4, is DGGITQSPKYLFRKEGQNVTLSCEQNLNHDAMYWYRQDPGQGLRLIYYSQIVNDFQKGDIAEGYSVSREKKESFPLTVTSAQKNPTAFYLCASSKASGNIQYFGAGTRLSVL.

The V gene is TRBV28, the J gene TRBJ1-1; D gene uncertain. Trimming pared 6 bases from V and 8 bases from J, leaving 10 bases between. There are 11 residues in the CDR3. Germline V CDR1 and CDR2: MDHEN, SYDVKM. The CDR3 sequence is CASSTQREAFF. The CDR3 region has the DNA TGTGCCAGCAGCACTCAGAGGGAAGCTTTCTTT. The full variable domain, in which reference TRBV28 and TRBJ1-1 provide the parts outside the CDR3, is DVKVTQSSRYLVKRTGEKVFLECVQDMDHENMFWYRQDPGLGLRLIYFSYDVKMKEKGDIPEGYSVSREKKERFSLILESASTNQTSMYLCASSTQREAFFGQGTRLTVV.

The V and J genes are TRBV29-1 and TRBJ1-1; D is uncertain. CDR3 length equals 13 residues. The V end was cut by 5 bases, the J end by 2 bases, with 12 bases between. CDR1 and CDR2 (germline): SQVTM, ANQGSEA. The CDR3, as DNA: TGCAGCGTTAGAAGTGAGGTCAACACTGAAGCTTTCTTT. It is translated as CSVRSEVNTEAFF. Drawing the rest from reference TRBV29-1 and TRBJ1-1, the complete variable domain is SAVISQKPSRDICQRGTSLTIQCQVDSQVTMMFWYRQQPGQSLTLIATANQGSEATYESGFVIDKFPISRPNLTFSTLTVSNMSPEDSSIYLCSVRSEVNTEAFFGQGTRLTVV.

J is TRBJ2-7 and V is TRBV4-2; possible D gene TRBD1, 5 bases. The CDR3 contains 15 residues. V was trimmed by 3 bases and J by 3 bases, leaving 15 bases between them. Germline assignment: CDR1 LGHNA and CDR2 YNFKEQ. CDR3 region: CASSHPEKGIYEQYF. The CDR3 DNA is TGTGCCAGCAGCCACCCCGAGAAGGGGATCTACGAGCAGTACTTC.

Only one count was recorded for this clone. The rearrangement uses TRBV6-5 and TRBJ2-5; possible D gene TRBD1, 5 bases. V lost 4 bases, J lost 5 bases, and 14 bases lay in between. Germline CDR1 MNHEY, CDR2 SVGAGI. This CDR3 contains 14 residues. The CDR3 here is CASSLTRKGETQYF. The CDR3 DNA is TGTGCCAGCAGTTTGACACGAAAGGGGGAGACCCAGTACTTC.

CDR3 DNA sequence: TGTGCCAGCAGCTTAAAAACAGAATACTACGAGCAGTACTTC. Amino acid sequence: CASSLKTEYYEQYF. This chain joins TRBV5-4 and TRBJ2-7; no reliable D call. CDR1 and CDR2 from the germline V gene are SGHNT and YYREEE (reference sequence). The ends were cut back, 2 bases at V and 3 bases at J, with 12 bases in the middle. This CDR3 has 14 amino acids.

The chain carries TRBV11-2 and TRBJ2-7; D remains unclear. Germline loops: CDR1 SGHAT, CDR2 FQNNGV. The V end lost 5 bases, the J end lost 7 bases, and 9 bases lay between the germline ends. The CDR3 contains 11 residues. The CDR3 sequence: CASSNSKEQYF. CDR3 DNA sequence: TGTGCCAGCAGCAATTCTAAAGAGCAGTACTTC. Combining the CDR3 with reference TRBV11-2 and TRBJ2-7 gives the whole variable domain EAGVAQSPRYKIIEKRQSVAFWCNPISGHATLYWYQQILGQGPKLLIQFQNNGVVDDSQLPKDRFSAERLKGVDSTLKIQPAKLEDSAVYLCASSNSKEQYFGPGTRLTVT.

This chain links TRBV12-5 with TRBJ1-1; 10 bases match TRBD1. CDR1 and CDR2 from the germline V gene are LGHNT and FRNRAP. Trimming took 0 bases from V and 1 from J; bases not matched to a gene: 8. The CDR3 loop spans 18 amino acids. The CDR3 sequence is CASGLVFPGQGKNTEAFF. The DNA of the CDR3 is TGTGCTAGTGGTTTGGTATTCCCGGGACAGGGGAAGAACACTGAAGCTTTCTTT.

The V and J genes are TRBV5-1 and TRBJ2-3; possible D gene TRBD2, 6 bases. Germline CDR1 reads SGHRS; CDR2 reads YFSETQ. The CDR3 spans 14 residues. The V gene lost 6 bases and the J gene lost 0 bases, with 11 bases spanning the gap. CDR3 region: CASNSGTSTDTQYF. The DNA of the CDR3 is TGCGCCAGCAACAGTGGGACTAGCACAGATACGCAGTATTTT.

The J gene is TRBJ2-2, the V gene TRBV7-6, with D perhaps matching TRBD1 (6 bases). The germline V gene has CDR1 SGHVS and CDR2 FNYEAQ. The ends were cut back, 5 bases at V and 1 base at J, with 17 bases in the middle. CDR3 size: 17 residues. The CDR3 DNA follows: TGTGCCAGCAGCCCTCCCACGGGACACCTGAACACCGGGGAGCTGTTTTTT. It yields the protein CASSPPTGHLNTGELFF.

The chain employs TRBV7-9 and TRBJ2-3; 7 bases are shared with TRBD1. V was pared by 5 bases and J by 2 bases, with 7 bases of the junction left unmatched. The CDR3 has 15 amino acids. Germline V gives CDR1 SEHNR, CDR2 FQNEAQ (reference sequence). This CDR3 reads CASSLTGRITDTQYF. The CDR3 DNA reads TGTGCCAGCAGCCTGACAGGGCGGATCACAGATACGCAGTATTTT.

This clone was counted once. The chain is built from TRBV30 and TRBJ1-4; the D gene is possibly TRBD1 (6 bases). The CDR3 is made up of 14 amino acids. Germline V gene lookup returns CDR1 GTSNPN and CDR2 SVGIG (reference sequence). The ends were cut back, 4 bases at V and 5 bases at J, with 14 bases in the middle. The CDR3 loop reads CAWNSGRGNEKLFF. The DNA for the CDR3 is TGTGCCTGGAACTCTGGCAGGGGAAATGAAAAACTGTTTTTT.

The V gene is TRBV25-1, the J gene TRBJ2-3; unclear D gene. V dropped 6 bases and J dropped 2 bases, with 12 bases sitting between them. There are 14 residues in the CDR3. Germline V lookup: CDR1 MGHDK, CDR2 SYGVNS. This chain's CDR3 is CASSQEVYTDTQYF. In nucleotides, the CDR3 is TGTGCCAGCAGCCAAGAGGTATACACAGATACGCAGTATTTT.

The chain recombines TRBV6-9 with TRBJ2-1, with 13 bases identical to TRBD2. The germline V gene encodes CDR1 MNHGY and CDR2 SVAAGI. The CDR3 consists of 20 residues. Trimming took 7 bases from V and 2 from J; bases not matched to a gene: 17. The CDR3 region is CASTTNRGLAGSHTYNEQFF. CDR3 bases: TGTGCCAGCACTACAAACCGGGGACTAGCGGGATCTCATACCTACAATGAGCAGTTCTTC.

This rearrangement joins TRBV7-2 to TRBJ1-1, with 7 bases identical to TRBD1. J gave up 1 base and V 4 bases, and 3 bases lay outside the gene matches. This CDR3 contains 14 residues. Germline loops: CDR1 SGHTA, CDR2 FQGNSA. The CDR3 here is CASSYRGTNTEAFF. For the CDR3, the DNA is TGTGCCAGCAGCTACAGGGGAACGAACACTGAAGCTTTCTTT.

The chain couples TRBV10-1 to TRBJ2-1; TRBD2 aligns across 8 bases. This CDR3 has 17 amino acids. Losses at the gene ends were 3 bases for V and 4 bases for J; bases not matched to a gene: 11. Germline values: CDR1 WNHNN, CDR2 SYGVQD (reference sequence). The CDR3 DNA follows: TGCGCCAGCAGTGAAGACTTACTAGCGGAGAGATACAATGAGCAGTTCTTC. Protein: CASSEDLLAERYNEQFF.

This chain links TRBV7-9 with TRBJ2-7, with 10 bases lining up with TRBD1. The CDR3 consists of 15 residues. Germline CDR1 is SEHNR and CDR2 is FQNEAQ (reference sequence). The V segment lost 5 bases and the J segment 2 bases; nucleotides outside the gene matches: 6. The CDR3 DNA is TGTGCCAGCAGCGGCCGGGACAGGGGCCCCTACGAGCAGTACTTC. This gives the protein CASSGRDRGPYEQYF.

The J gene is TRBJ2-3, the V gene TRBV19; maybe TRBD2 (6 bases). In germline, CDR1 is LNHDA, CDR2 SQIVND (reference sequence). V was pared by 7 bases and J by 1 base, with 12 bases between. The CDR3 has 14 residues. This CDR3 reads CASKGTRGTDTQYF. The CDR3 DNA reads TGTGCCAGTAAGGGGACTCGGGGCACAGATACGCAGTATTTT.

This chain joins TRBV7-6 and TRBJ2-2, with TRBD1 as a possible D gene (6 bases). The CDR3 has 18 residues. Germline-derived CDR1 and CDR2 are SGHVS and FNYEAQ. Trimming shortened V by 1 base and J by 0 bases, and 15 bases separated the two germline ends. CDR3 residues: CASSLVGGAGANTGELFF. The CDR3 DNA reads TGTGCCAGCAGCTTAGTTGGGGGAGCAGGGGCGAACACCGGGGAGCTGTTTTTT. Full variable domain (remainder filled in from reference TRBV7-6 and TRBJ2-2): GAGVSQSPRYKVTKRGQDVALRCDPISGHVSLYWYRQALGQGPEFLTYFNYEAQQDKSGLPNDRFSAERPEGSISTLTIQRTEQRDSAMYRCASSLVGGAGANTGELFFGEGSRLTVL.

The chain is built from TRBV2 and TRBJ2-1; 13 bases match TRBD2. CDR1 and CDR2 from the germline V gene are SNHLY and FYNNEI. J lost 10 bases, V lost 6 bases, and 9 bases had no gene match. This CDR3 region has 15 residues. The CDR3 region is CASSKLAGGPQEQFF. The CDR3 bases are TGTGCCAGCAGCAAACTAGCGGGAGGGCCTCAGGAGCAGTTCTTC.

The chain uses TRBV23-1 and TRBJ1-5; TRBD1 aligns across 7 bases. TRBV23-1 is an ORF; its function is uncertain. CDR3 length: 16 residues. The junction had 4 bases not matched to a gene; V was cut back by 0 bases and J by 2 bases. In nucleotides, the CDR3 is TGCGCCAGCAGTCAATCGGGCAGGGGGGGCAATCAGCCCCAGCATTTT. Protein: CASSQSGRGGNQPQHF.

V usage is TRBV7-2 and J usage is TRBJ2-1; 14 bases agree with TRBD2. CDR1 SGHTA and CDR2 FQGNSA come from the germline V gene. V lost 1 base, J lost 6 bases, and 5 bases stayed unmatched. CDR3 size: 17 residues. The CDR3 region is CASSLVGLAGASNEQFF. The CDR3 DNA reads as TGTGCCAGCAGCTTAGTGGGACTAGCGGGAGCGTCCAATGAGCAGTTCTTC.